This record covers a single TCR beta chain. The data are from a study of T-cell reconstitution after alpha-beta-depleted transplantation in children. Trimming left V 6 bases short and J 4 bases short, with 9 bases between. CDR1 and CDR2 from the germline V gene are SEHNR and FQNEAQ (reference sequence). This CDR3 region has 13 residues. Researchers prepared the TCRbeta library using unique molecular identifiers, the study reports. TCRdb passed the PCR reads through MiXCR, listing each CDR3 protein once. This table holds a few hundred thousand distinct CDR3 sequences, about 9.3% found once. This TCR was sampled from a human donor who donated a stem cell graft to a child with acute lymphoblastic leukemia. The source was PBMCs from the stem cell graft donor, collected from the stem cell graft. The gene calls are TRBV7-9 and TRBJ1-4; possibly TRBD1 for D (6 bases). This CDR3 is CASRDRSNEKLFF. CDR3 sequence (DNA): TGTGCCAGCAGAGACAGGAGTAATGAAAAACTGTTTTTT.